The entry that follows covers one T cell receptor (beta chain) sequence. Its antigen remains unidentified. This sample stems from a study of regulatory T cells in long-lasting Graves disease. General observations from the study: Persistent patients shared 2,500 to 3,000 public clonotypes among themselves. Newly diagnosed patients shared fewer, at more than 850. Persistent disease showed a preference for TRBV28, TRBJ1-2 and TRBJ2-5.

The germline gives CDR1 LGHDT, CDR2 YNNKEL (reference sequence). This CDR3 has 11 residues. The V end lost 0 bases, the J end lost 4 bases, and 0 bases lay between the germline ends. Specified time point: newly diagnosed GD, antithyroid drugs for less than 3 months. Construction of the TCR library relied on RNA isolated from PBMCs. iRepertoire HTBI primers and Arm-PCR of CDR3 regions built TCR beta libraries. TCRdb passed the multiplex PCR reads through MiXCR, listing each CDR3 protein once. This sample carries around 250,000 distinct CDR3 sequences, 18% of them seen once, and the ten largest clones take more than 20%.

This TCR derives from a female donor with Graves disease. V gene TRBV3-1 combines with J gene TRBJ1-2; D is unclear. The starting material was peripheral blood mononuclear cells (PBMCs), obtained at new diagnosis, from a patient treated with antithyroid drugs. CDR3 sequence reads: CASSQDYGYTF. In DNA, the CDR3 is TGTGCCAGCAGCCAAGACTATGGCTACACCTTC.